Listed here are 20 T cell receptor beta chains from one sample, sequenced in a study of T cells in Graves' hyperthyroidism and ophthalmopathy. Amplified TCR beta CDR3 regions derived from RNA transcripts. HTBI primers drove first-round RT-PCR of the TCR CDR3. Each CDR3 protein is one row after TCRdb ran MiXCR on the multiplex PCR reads. The data contain hundreds of thousands of distinct CDR3 sequences, approximately 40% of them singletons. Source material: blood. The source is a man aged 18 to 29 with Graves' hyperthyroidism.

This clonotype came up a few times. The rearrangement joins TRBV6-5 to TRBJ1-4; TRBD1 agrees at 7 bases. The CDR3 runs to 16 residues. J lost 2 bases, V lost 8 bases, and 11 bases had no gene match. In germline, CDR1 is MNHEY, CDR2 SVGAGI. The DNA for the CDR3 is TGTGCCAGCCTTTTGACAGGGTTAGCGACTAATGAAAAACTGTTTTTT. The encoded protein is CASLLTGLATNEKLFF.

The chain joins TRBV6-2 or TRBV6-3 to TRBJ1-1; no definite D call. The germline gives CDR1 MNHEY, CDR2 SVGEGT. The CDR3 has 14 residues. The ends were cut back, 0 bases at V and 4 bases at J, with 9 bases in the middle. The CDR3 DNA reads as TGTGCCAGCAGTTACTCAGGGAGCGGCACTGAAGCTTTCTTT. This encodes CASSYSGSGTEAFF.

V usage is TRBV2 and J usage is TRBJ1-6, with D unclear. Germline V gene data show CDR1 as SNHLY and CDR2 as FYNNEI. Trimming took 7 bases from V and 0 from J, leaving 10 bases between them. This CDR3 region has 15 residues. For the CDR3, the DNA is TGTGCCAGCACGGGGTCGCTCTCCTATAATTCACCCCTCCACTTT. Protein: CASTGSLSYNSPLHF. The variable domain in full, completed from reference TRBV2 and TRBJ1-6, reads EPEVTQTPSHQVTQMGQEVILRCVPISNHLYFYWYRQILGQKVEFLVSFYNNEISEKSEIFDDQFSVERPDGSNFTLKIRSTKLEDSAMYFCASTGSLSYNSPLHFGNGTRLTVT.

Notes on this clonotype: The germline gene is not matched at one end of the junction; a read error may be the cause. The chain has TRBV7-2 and TRBJ2-5, with D possibly TRBD2 on 5 matching bases. From germline, CDR1 is SGHTA and CDR2 FQGNSA. The CDR3 is made up of 11 amino acids. As DNA, the CDR3 is TGTGCCAGCAGCGAACTAGAGACCCACTACTTC. The encoded protein is CASSELETHYF.

The CDR3 sequence is CASSVTGVQETQYF. CDR3 DNA sequence: TGTGCCAGCAGTGTAACAGGAGTACAAGAGACCCAGTACTTC. This chain connects TRBV2 to TRBJ2-5, with D maybe TRBD1 (5 bases). CDR3 size: 14 residues. In germline, CDR1 is SNHLY, CDR2 FYNNEI. Trimming removed 4 bases from V and 2 bases from J, with 11 bases in between.

The chain combines TRBV25-1 with TRBJ2-3, with D perhaps matching TRBD1 (5 bases). CDR1 is MGHDK, CDR2 SYGVNS, per germline. The CDR3 has 12 residues. V dropped 7 bases and J dropped 4 bases, with 9 bases sitting between them. In DNA form, the CDR3 reads TGTGCCAGCAACCAGGGATCAGATACGCAGTATTTT. This gives the protein CASNQGSDTQYF.

At least ten counts were recorded for this clonotype. The V and J genes are TRBV15 and TRBJ1-1, with TRBD1 identical over 7 bases. CDR1 is LNHNV, CDR2 YYDKDF, per germline (reference sequence). V lost 3 bases and J lost 2; bases outside the gene matches: 6. This CDR3 is built from 15 residues. The chain's CDR3 is CATSRTRDRNTEAFF. In DNA, the CDR3 is TGTGCCACCAGCAGGACCCGGGACAGAAACACTGAAGCTTTCTTT.

This clonotype was observed a handful of times. The chain links TRBV14 to TRBJ2-7; unclear D gene. Germline CDR1 reads SGHDN; CDR2 reads FVKESK. V dropped 3 bases and J dropped 2 bases, with 8 bases sitting between them. The CDR3 spans 13 residues. The CDR3 DNA sequence: TGTGCCAGCAGCCAGACCCCCCCCTACGAGCAGTACTTC. It encodes CASSQTPPYEQYF.

This clonotype was found a few times. This chain joins TRBV7-2 and TRBJ1-4; D gene ambiguous. Germline CDR1 SGHTA, CDR2 FQGNSA. Trimming shortened V by 4 bases and J by 3 bases, and 12 bases separated the two germline ends. The length of the CDR3 is 15 residues. The CDR3 is CASSSARMSNEKLFF. CDR3 nucleotides: TGTGCCAGCAGCTCCGCTCGGATGTCTAATGAAAAACTGTTTTTT.

The genes are TRBV6-5 and TRBJ1-2, with D uncertain. Per germline, CDR1 MNHEY and CDR2 SVGAGI. The CDR3 is 13 residues long. Trimming shortened V by 0 bases and J by 4 bases, and 6 bases separated the two germline ends. Written as DNA, the CDR3 is TGTGCCAGCAGTTACTCGGCCCGCTATGGCTACACCTTC. Protein product: CASSYSARYGYTF.

V is TRBV29-1 and J is TRBJ1-5; D remains ambiguous. CDR3 length equals 13 residues. Germline V gene sequence: CDR1 SQVTM, CDR2 ANQGSEA. Trimming shortened V by 8 bases and J by 4 bases, and 15 bases separated the two germline ends. CDR3 DNA: TGCAGCCCCTGTTTGGTAGAGAATCAGCCCCAGCATTTT. Its protein product is CSPCLVENQPQHF.

The sample holds many counts of this clonotype. The chain carries TRBV9 and TRBJ2-5; D may be TRBD2 (5 bases). This CDR3 comprises 15 residues. Germline values: CDR1 SGDLS, CDR2 YYNGEE. The V end was cut by 0 bases, the J end by 5 bases, with 14 bases between. The CDR3 sequence is CASSVAEGLRETQYF. Here the CDR3 DNA reads TGTGCCAGCAGCGTAGCTGAGGGATTGAGGGAGACCCAGTACTTC.

In this sample, this clonotype turned up many times. The genes are TRBV6-4 and TRBJ1-6; tentative D call: TRBD1 (5 bases). The CDR3 is 15 residues long. The V and J ends lost 4 bases and 7 bases respectively, with 14 bases between them. Germline CDR1 and CDR2: MRHNA and SNTAGT. This chain's CDR3 is CASSAGGHGNSPLHF. The CDR3 region has the DNA TGTGCCAGCAGTGCCGGTGGACACGGGAATTCACCCCTCCACTTT.

V gene TRBV6-6 combines with J gene TRBJ2-7; 10 bases match TRBD1. V shed 8 bases, J shed 9 bases, and the junction held 13 bases outside the gene matches. This CDR3 spans 14 amino acids. Germline V gene sequence: CDR1 MNHNY, CDR2 SVGAGI (reference sequence). The CDR3 nucleotides are TGTGCCAGCGCCGCTTTGACAGGGGGCGCCGGGCAGTACTTC. Residues: CASAALTGGAGQYF.

As for this clonotype: A junction end diverges from the germline sequence, so it may reflect a read error. J is TRBJ2-7 and V is TRBV11-2; D is perhaps TRBD2 (5 bases). The CDR3 contains 19 residues. CDR1 is SGHAT and CDR2 is FQNNGV in the germline V gene. The CDR3 sequence: CANSLDSRRGRQTIYEQYF. CDR3 nucleotides: TGTGCCAACAGCTTAGATTCTAGAAGAGGTAGGCAGACTATCTACGAGCAGTACTTC.

This clonotype was counted at least ten times. CDR3 sequence (DNA): TGTGCCAGCAGCCGAATCCTGACAGGAAACACTGAAGCTTTCTTT. Its protein product is CASSRILTGNTEAFF. This chain connects TRBV7-9 to TRBJ1-1; tentative D call: TRBD1 (6 bases). The germline V gene has CDR1 SEHNR and CDR2 FQNEAQ (reference sequence). V was trimmed by 5 bases and J by 2 bases, leaving 15 bases between them. This CDR3 comprises 15 residues.

For the CDR3, the DNA is TGTGCCAGCAGCTTGATACCGGGACGGAACTACGAGCAGTACTTC. Protein sequence: CASSLIPGRNYEQYF. The V gene is TRBV7-9, the J gene TRBJ2-7; D could derive from TRBD1 or TRBD2 (5 bases each). Trimming cost V 3 bases and J 3 bases, with 15 bases left between them. The CDR3 covers 15 residues. Germline V gene lookup returns CDR1 SEHNR and CDR2 FQNEAQ (reference sequence). The variable domain in full, completed from reference TRBV7-9 and TRBJ2-7, reads DTGVSQNPRHKITKRGQNVTFRCDPISEHNRLYWYRQTLGQGPEFLTYFQNEAQLEKSRLLSDRFSAERPKGSFSTLEIQRTEQGDSAMYLCASSLIPGRNYEQYFGPGTRLTVT.

This clonotype was recorded many times. The chain carries TRBV6-6 and TRBJ1-1, with TRBD1 matching over 7 bases. The CDR3 consists of 13 residues. J lost 7 bases, V lost 6 bases, and 8 bases had no gene match. Looked up from germline, CDR1 is MNHNY and CDR2 is SVGAGI (reference sequence). CDR3 nucleotide sequence: TGTGCCAGCAGATGGGACAGCCACAATGAAGCTTTCTTT. Translated, it gives CASRWDSHNEAFF.

As regards this clonotype: At one end the junction does not follow the germline gene, possibly because of a read error. The J gene is TRBJ2-5, the V gene TRBV5-1, with TRBD2 matching 9 bases. CDR3 size: 14 residues. Looked up from germline, CDR1 is SGHRS and CDR2 is YFSETQ. CDR3 region: CASSRRLAEEAQYF. The CDR3, as DNA: TGCGCCAGCAGCAGAAGACTAGCGGAAGAGGCCCAGTACTTC.

This clonotype appeared many times. This chain joins TRBV10-3 and TRBJ2-5, with 11 bases matching TRBD1. In germline, CDR1 is ENHRY, CDR2 SYGVKD. The CDR3 consists of 15 residues. The V and J ends lost 3 bases and 4 bases, in that order; junction bases with no gene match: 4. This CDR3 is CAISDLGQGAETQYF. The CDR3 coding sequence is TGTGCCATCAGTGACCTCGGACAGGGGGCAGAGACCCAGTACTTC.